This paragraph covers one TCR beta chain sequence. This clone was recorded only once. Its recognized antigen is unknown. Within one base of it there is no much larger clone, and no base qualities were kept. This sample stems from a study of blood T cell repertoires in COVID-19 (dated by TCRdb to about 2020). About the investigation overall: Samples covering the acute and convalescent phases of COVID-19 were provided by collaborators in the United States, Italy and Spain. The prospective study material was composed of cDNA or gDNA derived from T cells, B-cell-depleted T cells, or PBMCs. The dataset comprised deeply sampled blood TCRbeta repertoires from subjects exposed to, actively infected with, or recovered from COVID-19. The repertoires were made available in a free public database intended to serve as a resource for research on the immune response to SARS-CoV-2. The samples were drawn from two sources: the first 160 participants of the ongoing ImmuneRACE study, and 1,254 subjects contributed by 6 global collaborators. A de-identified subject ID, COVID-19 status, age in years and sex were almost always included in the sample metadata. Where HLA class I and class II types were available, the types were taken from metadata supplied by the sample provider, not from assay-based typing.

Looking up the germline V gene (reference sequence) yields CDR1 GTSNPN and CDR2 SVGIG. The CDR3 goes from the cysteine to the phenylalanine over 14 residues. Only the CDR3 DNA is retained, 42 bases long and in frame from the first base. Trimming costs V 0 bases and J 6 bases, and their ends lie 11 bases apart. Study-wide conclusions, independent of this receptor: How much clinical and demographic metadata was included differed by source and by participant, and the metadata was provided uncurated.

TCRbeta CDR3 regions were amplified from genomic DNA using the immunoSEQ Assay, a bias-controlled multiplex PCR. The authors processed their data as follows. The number of nucleated cells in each sample was estimated from the amplification of reference gene primers within the assay. To quantify the absolute abundance of each unique TCRbeta CDR3 rearrangement, sequence reads were collapsed and filtered. Productive Simpson clonality was computed per sample as the square root of Simpson's diversity index over productive rearrangements. TCRdb carries this immuneACCESS record with in-frame sequences only. Its versions omit some clonotypes, under half of them owing to an unresolved V gene in the studies checked, with the rest unexplained. The V and J calls and the clone size are those of that table, but D and trimming were determined from the DNA. For this sample the table gives over 300,000 clones, of which more than 75% were detected only once. More than 9% of the sample comes from the top ten.

Enrolling through a virtual design, the prospective study's participants ranged in age from roughly 18 to 95 years and lived across approximately 25 United States geographic areas. In the prospective study, cohorts were assigned on the basis of participant-reported clinical history obtained from a screening survey and a study questionnaire. For ImmuneRACE Cohort 3, a participant was defined as recovered based on two consecutive negative NP/OP PCR tests, clearance by a healthcare professional, or resolution of symptoms. In the prospective study, mobile phlebotomists collected whole blood, serum and a nasopharyngeal or oropharyngeal swab from each participant. Additional blood draws and questionnaires over an approximately 2-month period could optionally be provided by prospective study participants. Before DNA extraction, prospective study blood samples were shipped either frozen or at room temperature.

The specimen sequenced was PBMCs or T cells enriched from blood (not recorded which). The clonotype was recovered from a woman between 18 and 29 years old who had recovered from COVID-19. This receptor chain uses TRBV30 and TRBJ1-4, with a weak D call of TRBD1 (6 bases match). The CDR3 region: CAWSVGQGYEKLFF. The DNA sequence is given as TGTGCCTGGAGTGTTGGGCAGGGGTATGAAAAACTGTTTTTT. The entire variable domain, with the stretches around the CDR3 drawn from the reference TRBV30 and TRBJ1-4 proteins, is SQTIHQWPATLVQPVGSPLSLECTVEGTSNPNLYWYRQAAGRGLQLLFYSVGIGQISSEVPQNLSASRPQDRQFILSSKKLLLSDSGFYLCAWSVGQGYEKLFFGSGTQLSVL.